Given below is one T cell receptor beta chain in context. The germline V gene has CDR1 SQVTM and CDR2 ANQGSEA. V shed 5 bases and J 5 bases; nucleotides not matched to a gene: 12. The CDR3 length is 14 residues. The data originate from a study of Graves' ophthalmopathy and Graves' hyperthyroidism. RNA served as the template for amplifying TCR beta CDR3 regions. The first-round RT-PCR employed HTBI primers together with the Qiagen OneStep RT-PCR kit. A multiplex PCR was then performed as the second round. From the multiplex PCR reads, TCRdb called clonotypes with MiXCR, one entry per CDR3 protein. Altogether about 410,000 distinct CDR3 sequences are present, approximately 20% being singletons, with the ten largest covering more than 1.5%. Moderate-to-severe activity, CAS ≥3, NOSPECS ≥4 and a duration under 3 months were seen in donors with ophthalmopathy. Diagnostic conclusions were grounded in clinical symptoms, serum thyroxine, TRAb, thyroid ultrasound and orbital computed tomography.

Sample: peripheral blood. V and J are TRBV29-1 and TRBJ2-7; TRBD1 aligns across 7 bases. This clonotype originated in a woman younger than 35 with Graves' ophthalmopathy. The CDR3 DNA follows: TGCAGCGTTCGATCCGACAGGGTCCTAAACGAGCAGTACTTC. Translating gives CSVRSDRVLNEQYF.